The table lists the clone carrying this TCR beta chain with many counts. This sample is drawn from a study of breast tumors, draining lymph nodes, adjacent tissues. Between the trimmed V and J ends, which lost 3 bases and 2 bases, there was a span of 8 bases. Germline V gene data show CDR1 as LNHDA and CDR2 as SQIVND (reference sequence). The CDR3 has 13 residues. TCRdb itself ran the multiplex PCR reads through MiXCR, one entry per CDR3 protein. The sample shows more than 250,000 distinct CDR3 sequences, 30% to 35% of them seen only once. Axillary draining lymph nodes of breast cancer patients supplied the node samples.

The source is a female donor with breast cancer. Some clones in this sample may be carry-over from other donors' samples. The sample comprised axillary lymph node tissue. V and J are TRBV19 and TRBJ2-7; D ambiguous. The CDR3 region is CASSIQQTYEQYF. CDR3 sequence (DNA): TGTGCCAGTAGTATCCAGCAGACCTACGAGCAGTACTTC. Drawing the rest from reference TRBV19 and TRBJ2-7, the complete variable domain is DGGITQSPKYLFRKEGQNVTLSCEQNLNHDAMYWYRQDPGQGLRLIYYSQIVNDFQKGDIAEGYSVSREKKESFPLTVTSAQKNPTAFYLCASSIQQTYEQYFGPGTRLTVT.